One and the same sample provided the 17 T cell receptor beta chains below, sequenced in a study of cytomegalovirus exposure and HLA in healthy donors. Amplification used 60 Vbeta primers and 13 Jbeta primers. Measured with immunoSEQ multiplex PCR; TCRdb has only the in-frame clones, and not every one. The table includes 310,000 or so clones, around 90% detected once. The sequencing input was PBMCs. All receptors derive from a woman between 18 and 29 years old in good health and CMV-seronegative.

This clone was observed a single time. V gene TRBV6-1 combines with J gene TRBJ2-7; D is possibly TRBD2 (6 bases). Germline V gene lookup returns CDR1 MNHNS and CDR2 SASEGT. The CDR3 has 11 amino acids. V gave up 8 bases and J gave up 3 bases, with 8 bases separating them. CDR3 amino acids: CASRGYYEQYF. Here the CDR3 DNA reads TGTGCCAGCCGGGGGTACTACGAGCAGTACTTC.

The chain is built from TRBV5-1 and TRBJ2-1; TRBD1 matches 7 bases. Germline values: CDR1 SGHRS, CDR2 YFSETQ. The CDR3 extends over 14 amino acids. V lost 0 bases and J lost 8; bases outside the gene matches: 5. CDR3 protein: CASSLATGVDEQFF. CDR3 DNA sequence: TGCGCCAGCAGCTTGGCTACAGGGGTGGATGAGCAGTTCTTC. The full variable domain, rest sourced from reference TRBV5-1 and TRBJ2-1, is KAGVTQTPRYLIKTRGQQVTLSCSPISGHRSVSWYQQTPGQGLQFLFEYFSETQRNKGNFPGRFSGRQFSNSRSEMNVSTLELGDSALYLCASSLATGVDEQFFGPGTRLTVL.

The V gene is TRBV19, the J gene TRBJ2-5; 8 positions agree with TRBD1. CDR3 size: 16 residues. CDR1 and CDR2 (germline): LNHDA, SQIVND (reference sequence). Losses at the gene ends were 6 bases for V and 1 base for J; bases not matched to a gene: 10. The DNA of the CDR3 is TGTGCCAGTAGCCTTTTTATCAGGGGGCCCCAAGAGACCCAGTACTTC. Protein product: CASSLFIRGPQETQYF.

Only one count was recorded for this clone. The J gene is TRBJ1-1, the V gene TRBV6-6; tentative D call: TRBD1 (5 bases). V was pared by 4 bases and J by 8 bases, with 14 bases between. Germline V gives CDR1 MNHNY, CDR2 SVGAGI (reference sequence). CDR3 length: 13 amino acids. The CDR3 nucleotides are TGTGCCAGCAGTTCGACTCTCCCAGGGGAAGCTTTCTTT. The encoded protein is CASSSTLPGEAFF.

The chain joins TRBV11-2 to TRBJ2-1; 7 bases are a match to TRBD2. Looked up from germline, CDR1 is SGHAT and CDR2 is FQNNGV. V dropped 3 bases and J dropped 4; count of bases not matched to a gene: 3. This CDR3 comprises 14 residues. This CDR3 is CASSLAGDYNEQFF. The CDR3 DNA reads TGTGCCAGCAGCTTGGCGGGGGATTACAATGAGCAGTTCTTC. The whole variable domain, remainder taken from reference TRBV11-2 and TRBJ2-1, is EAGVAQSPRYKIIEKRQSVAFWCNPISGHATLYWYQQILGQGPKLLIQFQNNGVVDDSQLPKDRFSAERLKGVDSTLKIQPAKLEDSAVYLCASSLAGDYNEQFFGPGTRLTVL.

The chain recombines TRBV6-1 with TRBJ2-1, with TRBD2 identical over 7 bases. The germline CDR1 and CDR2 sequences are MNHNS and SASEGT. The CDR3 contains 14 residues. Losses at the gene ends were 8 bases for V and 4 bases for J; bases not matched to a gene: 8. The CDR3 loop reads CASVPPAGYNEQFF. CDR3 DNA sequence: TGTGCCAGCGTCCCTCCAGCGGGGTACAATGAGCAGTTCTTC.

The genes are TRBV9 and TRBJ2-1, with 8 bases identical to TRBD1. This CDR3 has 17 amino acids. V shed 3 bases, J shed 0 bases, and the junction held 8 bases outside the gene matches. CDR1 is SGDLS, CDR2 YYNGEE, per germline. CDR3 nucleotides: TGTGCCAGCAGCGACGTAACAGGGGGGAGCTCCTACAATGAGCAGTTCTTC. It codes for CASSDVTGGSSYNEQFF.

This rearrangement joins TRBV11-3 to TRBJ2-2; D gene uncertain. Between the trimmed V and J ends, which lost 5 bases and 0 bases, there was a span of 4 bases. CDR3 length equals 13 residues. From germline, CDR1 is SGHNT and CDR2 YENEEA. The CDR3 reads CASSISNTGELFF. CDR3 in DNA: TGTGCCAGCAGCATCTCGAACACCGGGGAGCTGTTTTTT.

The chain carries TRBV9 and TRBJ1-5, with 7 bases aligning to TRBD1. The V segment lost 2 bases and the J segment 5 bases; nucleotides outside the gene matches: 4. The CDR3 is made up of 14 amino acids. The germline CDR1 and CDR2 sequences are SGDLS and YYNGEE. CDR3 protein: CASSVDRDDQPQHF. In DNA, the CDR3 is TGTGCCAGCAGCGTCGACAGGGACGATCAGCCCCAGCATTTT.

The chain's CDR3 is CASTLRGDAYEQYF. The CDR3 region has the DNA TGTGCCAGCACCCTGCGGGGGGATGCCTACGAGCAGTACTTC. This chain uses TRBV6-1 with TRBJ2-7, with 8 bases identical to TRBD2. The CDR3 extends over 14 amino acids. Per the germline V gene, CDR1 is MNHNS and CDR2 is SASEGT. V trimming: 7 bases; J trimming: 2 bases; junction bases outside the gene matches: 7.

This clone was found once. V gene TRBV29-1 combines with J gene TRBJ2-3, with 7 bases lining up with TRBD1. The V gene's germline CDR1 is SQVTM and CDR2 ANQGSEA. This CDR3 has 13 amino acids. After removal of 6 bases from V and 3 bases from J, the junction contained 6 bases not matched to a gene. The chain's CDR3 is CSVGQVVTDTQYF. The CDR3 DNA follows: TGCAGCGTAGGACAGGTAGTAACAGATACGCAGTATTTT.

J is TRBJ1-1 and V is TRBV10-3; TRBD1 matches at 8 bases. Per germline, CDR1 ENHRY and CDR2 SYGVKD. Trimming at V came to 10 bases and at J to 6 bases, leaving 10 bases not matched to a gene. This CDR3 spans 13 amino acids. CDR3 sequence: CATLDDRGSEAFF. CDR3 sequence (DNA): TGTGCCACCCTAGACGACAGGGGCTCTGAAGCTTTCTTT.

The rearrangement links TRBV5-1 to TRBJ2-5, with 12 bases matching TRBD2. Germline values: CDR1 SGHRS, CDR2 YFSETQ. Unmatched junction bases numbered 9, after V lost 1 base and J lost 5 bases. The CDR3 is 17 residues long. DNA for the CDR3: TGCGCCAGCAGCTTGTCACCTAGCGGGGGGGCCAGGGAGACCCAGTACTTC. Translation: CASSLSPSGGARETQYF.

The V and J genes are TRBV6-1 and TRBJ1-5; tentative D call: TRBD1 (5 bases). CDR1 MNHNS and CDR2 SASEGT come from the germline V gene. The CDR3 length is 15 residues. Deletions cut 1 base from V and 1 base from J, with 8 bases between. CDR3 in amino acids: CASSEGGLSNQPQHF. As DNA, the CDR3 is TGTGCCAGCAGTGAAGGGGGCCTCAGCAATCAGCCCCAGCATTTT.

V and J are TRBV9 and TRBJ2-4, with 9 nucleotides matching TRBD1. Germline CDR1 and CDR2: SGDLS and YYNGEE. This CDR3 has 14 amino acids. With V trimmed by 3 bases and J by 8 bases, 6 bases remained unmatched. CDR3 sequence: CASSARTGADIQYF. CDR3 coding DNA: TGTGCCAGCAGCGCTCGGACAGGGGCGGACATTCAGTACTTC.

The chain is built from TRBV6-6 and TRBJ1-4; D not certain. The CDR3 spans 15 residues. The germline V and J ends were trimmed by 6 bases and 4 bases, with 15 bases remaining between them. CDR1 is MNHNY and CDR2 is SVGAGI in the germline V gene (reference sequence). For the CDR3, the DNA is TGTGCCAGCAGCCCTCCAGGCGCCCATAATGAAAAACTGTTTTTT. This sequence encodes CASSPPGAHNEKLFF.

The V call is TRBV29-1, the J call TRBJ1-2; D unresolved. Trimming pared 1 base from V and 2 bases from J, leaving 8 bases between. The CDR3 has 13 residues. CDR1 and CDR2 from the germline V gene are SQVTM and ANQGSEA. CDR3 coding DNA: TGCAGCGTTGAAGTTCCCCTCAACTATGGCTACACCTTC. Translating it yields CSVEVPLNYGYTF. Combining the CDR3 with reference TRBV29-1 and TRBJ1-2 gives the whole variable domain SAVISQKPSRDICQRGTSLTIQCQVDSQVTMMFWYRQQPGQSLTLIATANQGSEATYESGFVIDKFPISRPNLTFSTLTVSNMSPEDSSIYLCSVEVPLNYGYTFGSGTRLTVV.